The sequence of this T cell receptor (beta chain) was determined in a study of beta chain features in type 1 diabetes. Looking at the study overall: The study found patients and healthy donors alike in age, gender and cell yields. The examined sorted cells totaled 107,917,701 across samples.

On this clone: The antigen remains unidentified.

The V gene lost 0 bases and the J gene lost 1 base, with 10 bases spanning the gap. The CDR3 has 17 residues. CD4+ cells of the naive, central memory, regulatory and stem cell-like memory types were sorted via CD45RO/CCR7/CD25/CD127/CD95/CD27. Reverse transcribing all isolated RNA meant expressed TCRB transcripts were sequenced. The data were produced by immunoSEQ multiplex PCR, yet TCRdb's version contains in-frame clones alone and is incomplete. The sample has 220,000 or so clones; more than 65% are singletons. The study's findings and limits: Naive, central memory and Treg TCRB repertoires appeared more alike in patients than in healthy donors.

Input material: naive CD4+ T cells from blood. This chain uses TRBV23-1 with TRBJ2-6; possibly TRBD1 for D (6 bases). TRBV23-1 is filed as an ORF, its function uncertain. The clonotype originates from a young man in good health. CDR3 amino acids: CASSQSWQGSGANVLTF. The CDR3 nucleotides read TGCGCCAGCAGTCAATCATGGCAGGGGTCTGGGGCCAACGTCCTGACTTTC.